This T cell receptor (beta chain) came from a study of CXCR3-negative and CXCR3-positive naive CD8 T cells. At the level of the study: A total of about 135 million TRB reads was generated, with about 1.5 +/- 0.3 million per library.

Comments on this clonotype: Its antigen is undetermined.

Notes on the study in general: Both of the naive subsets showed about the same high diversity, but memory CD8+ cells had much less. Cryopreserved cells showed partially decreased CXCR3 expression, and most assays used fresh PBMCs. Hydrophobicity of TRB CDR3s was greater in CXCR3-positive naive cells than in CXCR3-negative naive cells.

Germline V CDR1 and CDR2: LGHDT, YNNKEL (reference sequence). This CDR3 is 17 amino acids long. Carrying UMI labels, the TRB cDNA libraries were prepared through 5' RACE. Following a re-call of the 5' RACE reads, TCRdb has one entry per CDR3 protein and lacks DNA. The sample data list tens of thousands of distinct CDR3 sequences. The specimen was naive CXCR3- CD8+ T cells from blood. Subset denoted: CD45RO-CCR7+CD27+CD95- naive CD8+ T cells lacking CXCR3 (TNR3-). The clonotype originates from a human donor in good health. Some clones in this sample may be carry-over from other donors' samples. The chain employs TRBV3-1 and TRBJ2-1. CDR3 amino acids: CASSQGQLTSSYNEQFF.